Described below is a single T cell receptor beta chain sequence and its context. The record originates from a study of blood T cell repertoires in COVID-19. Between the trimmed V and J ends, which lost 4 bases and 6 bases, there was a span of 7 bases. The CDR3 contains 12 residues. The germline V gene has CDR1 KGHSH and CDR2 LQKENI. Sequenced by immunoSEQ multiplex PCR; TCRdb stores in-frame clones only, minus some. This sample has about 250,000 clones, with around nine tenths found just once. The chain joins TRBV18 to TRBJ2-1, with a possible D match to TRBD2 (5 bases). The receptor comes from a woman between 18 and 29 years old who had recovered from COVID-19. Sequencing was done on a sample of PBMCs or T cells enriched from blood (not recorded which). CDR3 amino acids: CASSRAGNEQFF. DNA of the CDR3: TGTGCCAGCTCACGCGCGGGCAATGAGCAGTTCTTC.